The source of this TCR beta chain is a study of cytomegalovirus exposure and HLA in healthy donors. PCR amplification relied on 60 Vbeta primers (plus 13 Jbeta primers). TCRdb's table, derived via immunoSEQ multiplex PCR, lists solely in-frame clones and lacks some. Of approximately 84,000 clones in the sample, approximately 82% were seen once. Germline V CDR1 and CDR2: SEHNR, FQNEAQ (reference sequence). J gave up 8 bases and V 2 bases, and 7 bases lay outside the gene matches. This CDR3 comprises 15 residues. Concerning this clone itself: The antigen is unknown.

Study findings and constraints: Highest at DRB1 and lowest at HLA-C, TCR association rates differed among HLA loci in a later analysis.

The sequenced sample was PBMCs. The receptor's source is a man aged 40-49 years in good health and CMV-seronegative. The chain employs TRBV7-9 and TRBJ1-1; 11 nucleotides match TRBD1. CDR3 residues: CASSLPVGQGVEAFF. The CDR3 DNA is TGTGCCAGCAGCTTACCCGTGGGACAGGGGGTAGAAGCTTTCTTT. Looking up the rest from reference TRBV7-9 and TRBJ1-1 gives the full variable domain: DTGVSQNPRHKITKRGQNVTFRCDPISEHNRLYWYRQTLGQGPEFLTYFQNEAQLEKSRLLSDRFSAERPKGSFSTLEIQRTEQGDSAMYLCASSLPVGQGVEAFFGQGTRLTVV.